Below are 30 T cell receptor beta chains sequenced from a single sample in a study of T cell responses to AZD1222 COVID-19 vaccine. Produced via immunoSEQ multiplex PCR; TCRdb's table is partial and in-frame only. The repertoire holds 100,000 or so clones, with 70% to 90% as singletons. The material sequenced was peripheral blood, taken on day 0 of AZD1222 vaccination. These receptors were taken from an adult in good health.

The chain employs TRBV5-1 and TRBJ2-3, with D tentatively TRBD1 (6 bases). Germline assignment: CDR1 SGHRS and CDR2 YFSETQ. The ends were cut back, 1 base at V and 2 bases at J, with 11 bases in the middle. This CDR3 spans 15 amino acids. Here the CDR3 reads CASSLTGTYTDTQYF. CDR3 sequence (DNA): TGCGCCAGCAGCTTGACAGGGACCTACACAGATACGCAGTATTTT.

The chain links TRBV5-5 to TRBJ2-7; maybe TRBD1 (6 bases). V lost 4 bases, J lost 3 bases, and 11 bases lay in between. Germline values: CDR1 SGHKS, CDR2 YYEKEE (reference sequence). The CDR3 is 13 amino acids. CDR3 nucleotides: TGTGCCAGCAGCCAACAGGGTGGCTACGAGCAGTACTTC. It yields the protein CASSQQGGYEQYF.

The CDR3 here is CSVAVQGGEKLFF. The CDR3 DNA sequence: TGCAGCGTTGCGGTCCAGGGCGGTGAAAAACTGTTTTTT. The chain has TRBV29-1 and TRBJ1-4; D is perhaps TRBD1 (5 bases). Deletions cut 4 bases from V and 7 bases from J, with 13 bases between. Germline V gives CDR1 SQVTM, CDR2 ANQGSEA. CDR3 size: 13 residues.

V usage is TRBV28 and J usage is TRBJ1-2; no reliable D call. Germline CDR1 and CDR2: MDHEN and SYDVKM. The V end lost 4 bases, the J end lost 3 bases, and 9 bases lay between the germline ends. The CDR3 length is 13 residues. The CDR3 DNA reads TGTGCCAGCAGTTCAGGCCAGTACTATGGCTACACCTTC. Amino acids: CASSSGQYYGYTF.

The chain uses TRBV18 and TRBJ2-5, with no clear D. Per germline, CDR1 KGHSH and CDR2 LQKENI. The CDR3 covers 14 residues. The germline V and J ends were trimmed by 2 bases and 1 base, with 8 bases remaining between them. The CDR3 sequence is CASSPEQFQETQYF. The CDR3 nucleotides read TGTGCCAGCTCACCAGAGCAGTTCCAAGAGACCCAGTACTTC.

This clone occurred once. The chain is built from TRBV28 and TRBJ2-7, with D perhaps assigned TRBD1 or TRBD2 (5 bases each). CDR1 and CDR2 from the germline V gene are MDHEN and SYDVKM. V was clipped by 3 bases and J by 3 bases, with 15 bases between them. CDR3 size: 15 residues. For the CDR3, the DNA is TGTGCCAGCAGTTTTTTCAGGGCTGAGGGCTACGAGCAGTACTTC. Translated, it gives CASSFFRAEGYEQYF.

V gene TRBV7-9 combines with J gene TRBJ2-5, with D tentatively TRBD1 (5 bases). The CDR3 consists of 15 residues. Per the germline V gene, CDR1 is SEHNR and CDR2 is FQNEAQ (reference sequence). Trimming left V 1 base short and J 5 bases short, with 14 bases between. CDR3 region: CASSLGDSESETQYF. CDR3 nucleotides: TGTGCCAGCAGCTTAGGCGACAGCGAATCGGAGACCCAGTACTTC. Based on the CDR3 plus reference TRBV7-9 and TRBJ2-5, the full variable domain is DTGVSQNPRHKITKRGQNVTFRCDPISEHNRLYWYRQTLGQGPEFLTYFQNEAQLEKSRLLSDRFSAERPKGSFSTLEIQRTEQGDSAMYLCASSLGDSESETQYFGPGTRLLVL.

The J gene is TRBJ1-5, the V gene TRBV21-1. TRBV21-1 is a listed pseudogene. CDR3 length: 13 residues. The CDR3 DNA is TGTGCCAGCAGCAAAGAAGGCAATCAGCCCCAGCATTTT. Protein product: CASSKEGNQPQHF.

This rearrangement joins TRBV3-1 (or the pseudogene TRBV3-2) to TRBJ2-5; D gene ambiguous. The CDR3 totals 14 residues. The V end was cut by 0 bases, the J end by 4 bases, with 9 bases between. Looked up from germline, CDR1 is LGHDT and CDR2 is YNNKEL (reference sequence). The CDR3, as DNA: TGTGCCAGCAGCCAAGACTTACCACGAGAGACCCAGTACTTC. It is translated as CASSQDLPRETQYF.

This clone has only a few counts. The chain employs TRBV6-2 or TRBV6-3 and TRBJ2-1; D is possibly TRBD1 (6 bases). Trimming stripped 2 bases from V and 1 base from J, with 9 bases between. Germline V CDR1 and CDR2: MNHEY, SVGEGT. CDR3 length equals 15 residues. The DNA of the CDR3 is TGTGCCAGCAGTTACGGGACAAGGTCCTACAATGAGCAGTTCTTC. Translation gives CASSYGTRSYNEQFF.

The V and J genes are TRBV11-2 and TRBJ2-1; 8 bases are shared with TRBD2. The CDR3 runs 17 residues. From germline, CDR1 is SGHAT and CDR2 FQNNGV. V lost 5 bases and J lost 1; bases outside the gene matches: 10. The CDR3 spells CASSRTWSGGSYNEQFF. The DNA for the CDR3 is TGTGCCAGCAGCCGAACCTGGAGCGGGGGATCCTACAATGAGCAGTTCTTC.

The J gene is TRBJ1-5, the V gene TRBV28, with 7 bases identical to TRBD1. V gave up 1 base and J gave up 7 bases; unmatched junction bases: 4. CDR3 size: 14 residues. CDR1 is MDHEN, CDR2 SYDVKM, per germline. CDR3: CASSLLGGRQPQHF. CDR3 DNA: TGTGCCAGCAGTTTATTAGGGGGCCGGCAGCCCCAGCATTTT.

This chain uses TRBV19 with TRBJ2-1; a weak D match, TRBD2 (5 bases). Germline lookup yields CDR1 LNHDA and CDR2 SQIVND (reference sequence). This CDR3 is built from 16 residues. The V end was cut by 5 bases, the J end by 5 bases, with 19 bases between. In DNA, the CDR3 is TGTGCCAGTAGTCCCCAAGAGCGGTGGGCGGACAATGAGCAGTTCTTC. Translating gives CASSPQERWADNEQFF.

V usage is TRBV10-3 and J usage is TRBJ1-2, with D tentatively TRBD1 (5 bases). Germline V gene lookup returns CDR1 ENHRY and CDR2 SYGVKD. Trimming took off 4 bases at V and 2 bases at J, with 8 bases between the two ends. The CDR3 is 13 residues long. The CDR3 bases are TGTGCCATCAGTGTGGGGGAGAACTATGGCTACACCTTC. Its translation: CAISVGENYGYTF.

The chain is built from TRBV3-1 (or the pseudogene TRBV3-2) and TRBJ1-3; 7 bases are shared with TRBD1. V lost 4 bases and J lost 1; bases outside the gene matches: 4. This CDR3 is 15 amino acids long. CDR1 and CDR2 from the germline V gene are LGHDT and YNNKEL (reference sequence). CDR3 nucleotides: TGTGCCAGCAGCCCTCAGACAGGGTCTGGAAACACCATATATTTT. Its protein is CASSPQTGSGNTIYF.

Details on this clone: The sample contains more than one DNA sequence encoding this CDR3. The rearrangement links TRBV30 to TRBJ1-2; possibly TRBD1 for D (5 bases). CDR1 and CDR2 (germline): GTSNPN, SVGIG (reference sequence). There are 11 residues in the CDR3. Deletions cut 4 bases from V and 4 bases from J, with 7 bases between. The CDR3 coding sequence is TGTGCCTGGACCGGGGCCTATGGCTACACCTTC. Its translation is CAWTGAYGYTF.

This rearrangement joins TRBV6-6 to TRBJ1-3, with D uncertain. Germline loops: CDR1 MNHNY, CDR2 SVGAGI (reference sequence). CDR3 length equals 16 residues. The V end lost 2 bases, the J end lost 1 base, and 12 bases lay between the germline ends. The DNA for the CDR3 is TGTGCCAGCAGTTACGACGAGAACGTATCTGGAAACACCATATATTTT. Translating it yields CASSYDENVSGNTIYF.

The rearrangement links TRBV19 to TRBJ2-3, with 13 bases lining up with TRBD2. V was clipped by 6 bases and J by 3 bases; unmatched bases: 3. The CDR3 is 15 amino acids. The germline V gene encodes CDR1 LNHDA and CDR2 SQIVND (reference sequence). The CDR3 sequence is CASRGLAGRTDTQYF. CDR3 sequence (DNA): TGTGCCAGTAGGGGACTAGCGGGGAGAACAGATACGCAGTATTTT.

This chain connects TRBV19 to TRBJ1-1; TRBD1 aligns across 7 bases. Germline loops: CDR1 LNHDA, CDR2 SQIVND (reference sequence). V lost 5 bases to trimming and J lost 3 bases; unmatched junction nucleotides: 9. The CDR3 length is 15 residues. CDR3 in amino acids: CASSQSTGRHTEAFF. CDR3 coding DNA: TGTGCCAGTAGTCAATCGACAGGGAGGCACACTGAAGCTTTCTTT.

This chain joins TRBV6-6 and TRBJ2-7; TRBD1 agrees at 7 bases. This CDR3 region has 15 residues. CDR1 is MNHNY, CDR2 SVGAGI, per germline (reference sequence). With V trimmed by 6 bases and J by 3 bases, 11 bases remained unmatched. CDR3 sequence reads: CASRTPGQSVYEQYF. The CDR3 coding sequence is TGTGCCAGCAGAACACCGGGACAGTCCGTCTACGAGCAGTACTTC.

This clone was counted between two and nine times. The chain has TRBV7-2 and TRBJ2-5, with TRBD1 identical over 7 bases. CDR1 SGHTA and CDR2 FQGNSA come from the germline V gene. The CDR3 is made up of 14 amino acids. J lost 2 bases, V lost 5 bases, and 5 bases had no gene match. The CDR3, as DNA: TGTGCCAGCAGCAAAGGGGGACAGCAAGAGACCCAGTACTTC. It specifies CASSKGGQQETQYF. The complete variable domain, with remaining parts taken from reference TRBV7-2 and TRBJ2-5, reads GAGVSQSPSNKVTEKGKDVELRCDPISGHTALYWYRQSLGQGLEFLIYFQGNSAPDKSGLPSDRFSAERTGGSVSTLTIQRTQQEDSAVYLCASSKGGQQETQYFGPGTRLLVL.

The rearrangement joins TRBV19 to TRBJ2-7; no definite D call. The CDR3 sequence is 13 residues long. V lost 5 bases and J lost 8, with 16 bases in between. Germline-derived CDR1 and CDR2 are LNHDA and SQIVND (reference sequence). CDR3 in DNA: TGTGCCAGTAGTGAAGACCTCTTCCGCCAGCAGTACTTC. Residues: CASSEDLFRQQYF.

The chain recombines TRBV28 with TRBJ2-3; weak D call: TRBD2 (5 bases). Trimming shortened V by 1 base and J by 0 bases, and 14 bases separated the two germline ends. This CDR3 is 17 amino acids long. From germline, CDR1 is MDHEN and CDR2 SYDVKM. CDR3 in DNA: TGTGCCAGCAGTTTATTGGCGGACTTATCTAGCACAGATACGCAGTATTTT. As protein: CASSLLADLSSTDTQYF. The variable domain in full, with the rest retrieved from reference TRBV28 and TRBJ2-3, is DVKVTQSSRYLVKRTGEKVFLECVQDMDHENMFWYRQDPGLGLRLIYFSYDVKMKEKGDIPEGYSVSREKKERFSLILESASTNQTSMYLCASSLLADLSSTDTQYFGPGTRLTVL.

In this sample, this clone turned up once. The V gene is TRBV28, the J gene TRBJ1-2; D might be TRBD1 (5 bases). Germline V gene sequence: CDR1 MDHEN, CDR2 SYDVKM. CDR3 length equals 12 residues. Trimming pared 4 bases from V and 8 bases from J, leaving 11 bases between. The CDR3 sequence: CASSSGLEGYTF. The CDR3 DNA reads as TGTGCCAGCAGTTCGGGACTGGAAGGCTACACCTTC.

The chain employs TRBV11-1 and TRBJ1-2; D remains ambiguous. CDR1 and CDR2 from the germline V gene are SGHAT and FQDESV (reference sequence). This CDR3 is 13 amino acids long. The V and J ends lost 4 bases and 4 bases respectively, with 10 bases between them. DNA of the CDR3: TGTGCCAGCAGCTCCTTACGAAGCTATGGCTACACCTTC. Its protein is CASSSLRSYGYTF. Full variable domain (remainder filled in from reference TRBV11-1 and TRBJ1-2): EAEVAQSPRYKITEKSQAVAFWCDPISGHATLYWYRQILGQGPELLVQFQDESVVDDSQLPKDRFSAERLKGVDSTLKIQPAELGDSAMYLCASSSLRSYGYTFGSGTRLTVV.

V usage is TRBV3-1 (or the pseudogene TRBV3-2) and J usage is TRBJ1-2; D possibly corresponds to TRBD1 (6 bases). V lost 1 base and J lost 1, with 13 bases in between. The CDR3 runs to 16 residues. CDR1 LGHDT and CDR2 YNNKEL come from the germline V gene (reference sequence). The CDR3 sequence: CASSQGRGNINYGYTF. The CDR3 region has the DNA TGTGCCAGCAGCCAAGGCAGGGGAAATATTAACTATGGCTACACCTTC.

V and J are TRBV3-1 (or the pseudogene TRBV3-2) and TRBJ1-6; perhaps TRBD1 as D (6 bases). Germline V gene lookup returns CDR1 LGHDT and CDR2 YNNKEL (reference sequence). V was shortened by 0 bases and J by 9 bases, with 12 bases between the two germline ends. There are 15 residues in the CDR3. CDR3 sequence: CASSQDLQGLSPLHF. The CDR3 nucleotides read TGTGCCAGCAGCCAAGATTTACAGGGTCTTTCACCCCTCCACTTT.

The V gene is TRBV28, the J gene TRBJ1-5; D is undetermined. Germline V gives CDR1 MDHEN, CDR2 SYDVKM. The CDR3 sequence is 15 residues long. Trimming left V 2 bases short and J 0 bases short, with 8 bases between. The CDR3 loop reads CASSLMGASNQPQHF. The CDR3, as DNA: TGTGCCAGCAGTTTAATGGGCGCTAGCAATCAGCCCCAGCATTTT.

This chain links TRBV2 with TRBJ1-1; D is perhaps TRBD1 (6 bases). Germline CDR1 is SNHLY and CDR2 is FYNNEI. V shed 5 bases and J shed 1 base, with 11 bases lying between them. This CDR3 spans 14 amino acids. The CDR3 here is CASSTQGGNTEAFF. The CDR3 DNA sequence: TGTGCCAGCAGTACACAGGGAGGGAACACTGAAGCTTTCTTT. Drawing the rest from reference TRBV2 and TRBJ1-1, the complete variable domain is EPEVTQTPSHQVTQMGQEVILRCVPISNHLYFYWYRQILGQKVEFLVSFYNNEISEKSEIFDDQFSVERPDGSNFTLKIRSTKLEDSAMYFCASSTQGGNTEAFFGQGTRLTVV.

The gene calls are TRBV11-1 and TRBJ1-5, with TRBD1 matching over 8 bases. Per germline, CDR1 SGHAT and CDR2 FQDESV (reference sequence). This CDR3 has 13 residues. The V and J ends lost 1 base and 7 bases, in that order; junction bases with no gene match: 0. The CDR3 region has the DNA TGTGCCAGCAGCTTAGACAGGGGGCAGCCCCAGCATTTT. It encodes CASSLDRGQPQHF.